This record looks at one TCR beta chain sequence and its context. Its specificity is not known. The record originates from a study of Tregs in tolerant kidney transplant recipients. Across the study: Mixed chimerism was transient after nonmyeloablative marrow transplants from related graft donors.

Unstimulated Tregs (CD4+CD25+CD127-) and CD4+CD25- non-Tregs were sorted from PBMCs. Profiling relied on immunoSEQ multiplex PCR, and the TCRdb table lists in-frame clones only, not all of them. This table holds about 73,000 clones, 75% to 95% found once. Study-wide points: Some patients' samples used different primers over time, so nucleotide sequences weren't comparable. The most relevant donor-specific Treg TCRbeta repertoire apparently came from expansion with activated donor B cells.

The source is a human donor who received a combined kidney and bone marrow transplant. The material was Tregs from blood, obtained before the transplant.

The CDR3 sequence is CASTEEWGGELFF. CDR3 nucleotides: TGTGCCAGCACCGAAGAATGGGGCGGGGAGCTGTTTTTT. The V call is TRBV2, the J call TRBJ2-2; D remains unclear. CDR1 is SNHLY and CDR2 is FYNNEI in the germline V gene. Trimming took 7 bases from V and 7 from J, leaving 13 bases between them. This CDR3 region has 13 residues.